A selection of T cell receptor beta chains follows, all from one sample in a study of cytomegalovirus exposure and HLA in healthy donors. Profiling relied on immunoSEQ multiplex PCR, and the TCRdb table lists in-frame clones only, not all of them. The table gives just over 150,000 clones; the top ten clones make up roughly 1.3% of it. Material: PBMCs. The receptors come from a woman aged 60-70 years in good health and CMV-seronegative. CDR3s include the opening cysteine and the closing phenylalanine or tryptophan. Each record gives: D gene, J gene, V gene, CDR3 protein, CDR3 DNA. The D gene is left open where the match is weak.

NA,TRBJ2-1,TRBV6-1,CASSLSTSSYNEQFF,TGTGCCAGCAGCCTTAGCACGAGCTCCTACAATGAGCAGTTCTTC
TRBD2,TRBJ2-1,TRBV5-1,CASSLELAGEGYEQFF,TGCGCCAGCAGCTTGGAACTAGCGGGAGAGGGATATGAGCAGTTCTTC
NA,TRBJ2-2,TRBV27,CASSLSQAGELFF,TGTGCCAGCAGTTTATCTCAGGCCGGGGAGCTGTTTTTT
NA,TRBJ2-2,TRBV15,CATSDRILSGFTGELFF,TGTGCCACCAGCGATCGAATCCTCTCGGGTTTTACCGGGGAGCTGTTTTTT
TRBD1,TRBJ2-3,TRBV7-6,CASSFKGQGGTDTQYF,TGTGCCAGCAGCTTTAAGGGACAGGGGGGAACAGATACGCAGTATTTT
NA,TRBJ2-5,TRBV27,CASSLSLATSQETQYF,TGTGCCAGCAGTTTAAGCCTAGCAACGAGCCAAGAGACCCAGTACTTC
NA,TRBJ2-2,TRBV7-3,CASSLNTGELFF,TGTGCCAGCAGCCTAAACACCGGGGAGCTGTTTTTT
NA,TRBJ1-3,TRBV7-9,CASSPTFSGNTIYF,TGTGCCAGCAGCCCAACTTTCTCCGGAAACACCATATATTTT
TRBD2,TRBJ2-2,TRBV14,CASSRTSGGIRTGELFF,TGTGCCAGCAGCCGGACTAGCGGGGGAATAAGGACCGGGGAGCTGTTTTTT
TRBD1,TRBJ1-4,TRBV7-2,CASSSRDRNEKLFF,TGTGCCAGCAGCTCCCGGGACAGGAATGAAAAACTGTTTTTT
TRBD1,TRBJ1-1,TRBV6-1,CASRTGMSTEAFF,TGTGCCAGCAGGACAGGGATGTCGACTGAAGCTTTCTTT
TRBD2,TRBJ2-1,TRBV5-1,CASSRTSGSYNEQFF,TGCGCCAGCAGCAGGACTAGCGGGAGCTACAATGAGCAGTTCTTC
NA,TRBJ2-2,TRBV6-5,CASSLNREAGELFF,TGTGCCAGCAGTTTAAACAGGGAAGCCGGGGAGCTGTTTTTT
NA,TRBJ1-3,TRBV19,CASSDRSSLSGNTIYF,TGTGCCAGCAGTGACAGGTCCTCTCTATCTGGAAACACCATATATTTT
TRBD1,TRBJ2-7,TRBV15,CATSRDRDRVREQYF,TGTGCCACCAGCAGAGATAGAGACAGGGTCCGCGAGCAGTACTTC
NA,TRBJ2-2,TRBV11-2,CASIQGGSGELFF,TGTGCCAGCATCCAGGGGGGAAGCGGGGAGCTGTTTTTT
NA,TRBJ1-2,TRBV5-6,CASSTGGVRGNYGYTF,TGTGCCAGCAGCACCGGAGGTGTTCGGGGGAACTATGGCTACACCTTC
NA,TRBJ2-1,TRBV30,CAWSVRGVWNEQFF,TGTGCCTGGAGTGTACGGGGAGTCTGGAATGAGCAGTTCTTC
NA,TRBJ1-3,TRBV18,CASSPDPLTTSNTIYF,TGTGCCAGCTCACCCGATCCATTGACGACATCCAACACCATATATTTT
TRBD2,TRBJ2-1,TRBV6-6,CASGSGGYNEQFF,TGTGCCAGCGGATCCGGGGGGTACAATGAGCAGTTCTTC
NA,TRBJ1-2,TRBV6-6,CATFGARDGYTF,TGTGCCACATTCGGCGCCAGGGATGGCTACACCTTC
NA,TRBJ2-7,TRBV29-1,CSVEREGDGQYF,TGCAGCGTTGAACGTGAGGGGGACGGGCAGTACTTC
NA,TRBJ1-1,TRBV5-4,CASSPWTLLTTEAFF,TGTGCCAGCAGCCCCTGGACACTCCTGACCACTGAAGCTTTCTTT
TRBD1,TRBJ1-4,TRBV29-1,CSVAGQGGEKLFF,TGCAGCGTTGCCGGACAGGGGGGAGAAAAACTGTTTTTT
NA,TRBJ1-2,TRBV19,CASTVGQTYYGYTF,TGTGCCAGTACCGTTGGACAGACCTACTATGGCTACACCTTC
TRBD1,TRBJ1-2,TRBV15,CATSRTRTGGFDYGYTF,TGTGCCACCAGCAGAACCCGGACAGGGGGCTTCGACTATGGCTACACCTTC
TRBD2,TRBJ2-1,TRBV27,CATQGTSEYNEQFF,TGTGCCACCCAGGGGACTAGCGAGTACAATGAGCAGTTCTTC